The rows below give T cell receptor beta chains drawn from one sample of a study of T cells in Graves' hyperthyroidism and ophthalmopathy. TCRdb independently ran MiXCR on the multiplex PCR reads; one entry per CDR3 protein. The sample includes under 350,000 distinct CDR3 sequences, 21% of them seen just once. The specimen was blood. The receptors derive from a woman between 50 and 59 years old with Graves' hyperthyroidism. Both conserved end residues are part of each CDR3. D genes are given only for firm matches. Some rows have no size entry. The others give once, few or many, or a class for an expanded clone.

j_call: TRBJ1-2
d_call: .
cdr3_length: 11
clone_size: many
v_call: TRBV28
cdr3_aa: CASSTNYGYTF
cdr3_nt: TGTGCCAGCAGTACCAACTATGGCTACACCTTC

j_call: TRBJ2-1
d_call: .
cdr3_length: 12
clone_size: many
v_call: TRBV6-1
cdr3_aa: CASSGQPGRQFF
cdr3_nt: TGTGCCAGCAGTGGTCAGCCAGGACGCCAGTTCTTC

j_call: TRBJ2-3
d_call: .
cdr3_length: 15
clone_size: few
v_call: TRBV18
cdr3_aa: CASSPPVMFTDTQYF
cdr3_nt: TGTGCCAGCTCACCCCCAGTGATGTTCACAGATACGCAGTATTTT

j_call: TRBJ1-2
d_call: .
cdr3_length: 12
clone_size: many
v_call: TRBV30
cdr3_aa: CAWSDRLYGYTF
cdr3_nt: TGTGCCTGGAGTGACAGACTCTATGGCTACACCTTC

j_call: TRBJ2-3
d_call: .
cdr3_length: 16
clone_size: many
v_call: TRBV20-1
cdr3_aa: CSARESMRLSTDTQYF
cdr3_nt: TGCAGTGCTAGAGAATCGATGAGACTTAGCACAGATACGCAGTATTTT

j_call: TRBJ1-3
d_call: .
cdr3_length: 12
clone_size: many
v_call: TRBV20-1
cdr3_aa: CSAGTTGNTIYF
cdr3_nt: TGCAGTGCCGGAACTACTGGAAACACCATATATTTT

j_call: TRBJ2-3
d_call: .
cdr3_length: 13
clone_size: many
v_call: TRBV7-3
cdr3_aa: CASSFSWPDTQYF
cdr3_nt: TGTGCCAGCAGCTTCAGCTGGCCAGATACGCAGTATTTT

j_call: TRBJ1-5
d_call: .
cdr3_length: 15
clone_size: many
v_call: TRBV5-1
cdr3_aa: CASSIGTHSNQPQHF
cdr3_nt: TGCGCCAGCAGCATTGGGACACATAGCAATCAGCCCCAGCATTTT

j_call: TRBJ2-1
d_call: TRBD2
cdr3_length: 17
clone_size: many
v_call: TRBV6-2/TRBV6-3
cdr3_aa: CASSLGIAGARYNEQFF
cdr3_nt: TGTGCCAGCAGTCTTGGGATAGCGGGAGCCCGCTACAATGAGCAGTTCTTC

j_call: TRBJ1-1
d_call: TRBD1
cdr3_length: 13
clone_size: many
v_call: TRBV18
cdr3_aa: CASKPGGNTEAFF
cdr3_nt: TGTGCCAGCAAACCAGGGGGGAACACTGAAGCTTTCTTT

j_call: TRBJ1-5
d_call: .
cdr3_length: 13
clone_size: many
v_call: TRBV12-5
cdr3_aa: CASGLGTNQPQHF
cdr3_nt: TGTGCTAGTGGTTTGGGCACTAATCAGCCCCAGCATTTT

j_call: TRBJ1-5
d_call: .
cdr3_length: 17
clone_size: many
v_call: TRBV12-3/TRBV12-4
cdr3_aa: CASSLAIGQGTISPQHF
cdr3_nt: TGTGCCAGCAGTTTAGCGATAGGGCAGGGTACAATTTCGCCCCAGCATTTT

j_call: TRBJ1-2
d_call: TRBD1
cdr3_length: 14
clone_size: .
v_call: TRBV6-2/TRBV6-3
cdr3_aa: CASSPTGDGYGYTF
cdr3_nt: TGTGCCAGCAGTCCTACAGGGGATGGCTATGGCTACACCTTC

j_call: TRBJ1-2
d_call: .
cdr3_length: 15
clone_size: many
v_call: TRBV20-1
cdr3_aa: CSARDYRRMNYGYTF
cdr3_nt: TGCAGTGCTAGAGATTACAGGAGAATGAACTATGGCTACACCTTC

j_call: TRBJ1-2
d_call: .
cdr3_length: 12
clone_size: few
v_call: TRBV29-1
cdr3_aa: CSVVARNYGYTF
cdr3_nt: TGCAGCGTTGTAGCCCGGAACTATGGCTACACCTTC

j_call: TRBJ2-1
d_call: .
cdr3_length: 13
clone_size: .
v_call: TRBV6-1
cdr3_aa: CASSGLGGNEQFF
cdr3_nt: TGTGCCAGCAGTGGACTCGGGGGCAATGAGCAGTTCTTC

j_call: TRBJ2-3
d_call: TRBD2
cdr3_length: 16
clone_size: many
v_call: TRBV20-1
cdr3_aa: CSARSALAGFTDTQYF
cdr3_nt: TGCAGTGCTAGGTCGGCGCTAGCGGGTTTTACAGATACGCAGTATTTT

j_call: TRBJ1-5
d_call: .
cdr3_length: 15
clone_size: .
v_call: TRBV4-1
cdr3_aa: CASSQERSVNQPQHF
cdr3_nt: TGCGCCAGCAGCCAAGAACGGTCAGTCAATCAGCCCCAGCATTTT

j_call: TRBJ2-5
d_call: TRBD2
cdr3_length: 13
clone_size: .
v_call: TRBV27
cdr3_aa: CASSFGGEGTQYF
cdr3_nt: TGTGCCAGCAGTTTCGGGGGGGAAGGGACCCAGTACTTC

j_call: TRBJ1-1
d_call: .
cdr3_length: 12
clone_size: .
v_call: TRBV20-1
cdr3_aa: CSAATVNTEAFF
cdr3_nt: TGCAGTGCCGCGACAGTGAACACTGAAGCTTTCTTT

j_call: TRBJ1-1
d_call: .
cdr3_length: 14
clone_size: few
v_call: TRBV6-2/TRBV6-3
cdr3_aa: CASSETAVNTEAFF
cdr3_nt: TGTGCCAGCAGCGAGACAGCAGTGAACACTGAAGCTTTCTTT

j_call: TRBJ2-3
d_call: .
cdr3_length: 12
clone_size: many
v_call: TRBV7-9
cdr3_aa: CASLRGTDTQYF
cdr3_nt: TGTGCCAGCTTGCGGGGCACAGATACGCAGTATTTT

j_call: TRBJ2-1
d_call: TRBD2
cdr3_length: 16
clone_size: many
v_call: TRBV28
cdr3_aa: CASSSPTSGTYNEQFF
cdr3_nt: TGTGCCAGCAGCTCCCCAACTAGCGGGACATACAATGAGCAGTTCTTC

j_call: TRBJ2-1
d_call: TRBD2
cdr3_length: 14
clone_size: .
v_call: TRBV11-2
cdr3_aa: CASSIAGNYNEQFF
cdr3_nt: TGTGCCAGCTCCATAGCGGGGAACTACAATGAGCAGTTCTTC

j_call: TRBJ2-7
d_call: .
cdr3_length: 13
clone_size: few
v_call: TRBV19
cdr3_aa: CASSVSRSYEQYF
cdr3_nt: TGTGCCAGTAGCGTATCACGGTCCTACGAGCAGTACTTC

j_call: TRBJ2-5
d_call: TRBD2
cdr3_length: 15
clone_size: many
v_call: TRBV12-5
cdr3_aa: CASGPGLAGEETQYF
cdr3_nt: TGTGCTAGTGGACCGGGACTAGCGGGGGAAGAGACCCAGTACTTC

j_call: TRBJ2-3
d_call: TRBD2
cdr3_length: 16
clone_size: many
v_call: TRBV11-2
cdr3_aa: CASSLLAGGLIDTQYF
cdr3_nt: TGTGCCAGCAGCCTACTAGCGGGGGGGCTGATAGATACGCAGTATTTT

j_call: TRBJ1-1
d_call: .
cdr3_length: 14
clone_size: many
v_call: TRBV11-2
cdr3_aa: CASTPGFLGTEAFF
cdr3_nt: TGTGCCAGCACCCCGGGATTTCTGGGTACTGAAGCTTTCTTT

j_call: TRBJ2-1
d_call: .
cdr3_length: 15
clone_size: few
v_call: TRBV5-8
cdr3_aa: CASSRPFRTYNEQFF
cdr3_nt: TGTGCCAGCAGCCGGCCCTTCAGGACCTACAATGAGCAGTTCTTC

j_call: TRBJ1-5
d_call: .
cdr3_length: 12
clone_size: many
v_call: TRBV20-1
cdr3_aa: CSASYSNQPQHF
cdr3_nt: TGCAGTGCTAGCTATAGCAATCAGCCCCAGCATTTT

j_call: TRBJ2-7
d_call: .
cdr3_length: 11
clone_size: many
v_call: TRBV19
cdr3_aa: CASSSKYEQYF
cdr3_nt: TGTGCCAGCAGTTCTAAATACGAGCAGTACTTC

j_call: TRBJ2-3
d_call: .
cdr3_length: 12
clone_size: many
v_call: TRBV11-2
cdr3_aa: CASSSSADTQYF
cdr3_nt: TGTGCCAGCAGCTCTTCGGCAGATACGCAGTATTTT

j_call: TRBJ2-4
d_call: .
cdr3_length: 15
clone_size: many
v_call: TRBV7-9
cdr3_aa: CASSFGGSIKNIQYF
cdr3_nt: TGTGCCAGCAGCTTTGGTGGGAGCATCAAAAACATTCAGTACTTC

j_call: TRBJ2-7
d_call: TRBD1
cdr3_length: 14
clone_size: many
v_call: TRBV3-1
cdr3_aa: CASSRQGRLYEQYF
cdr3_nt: TGTGCCAGCAGCAGACAGGGGCGACTCTACGAGCAGTACTTC

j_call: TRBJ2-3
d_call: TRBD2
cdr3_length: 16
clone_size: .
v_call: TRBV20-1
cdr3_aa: CSAHPTLAGSTDTQYF
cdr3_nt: TGCAGTGCTCACCCAACACTAGCGGGAAGCACAGATACGCAGTATTTT

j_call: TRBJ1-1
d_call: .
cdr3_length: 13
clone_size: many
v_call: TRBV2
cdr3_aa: CASSEGGLGEAFF
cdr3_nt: TGTGCCAGCAGTGAAGGGGGGTTGGGTGAAGCTTTCTTT

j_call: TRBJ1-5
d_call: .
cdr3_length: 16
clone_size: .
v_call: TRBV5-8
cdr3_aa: CAGSDRNGRPRVPQHF
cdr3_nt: TGTGCCGGCAGTGATAGAAACGGACGGCCCCGTGTGCCCCAGCATTTT

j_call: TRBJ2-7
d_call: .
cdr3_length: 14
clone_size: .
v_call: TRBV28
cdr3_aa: CASSLHTIPYEQYF
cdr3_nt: TGTGCCAGCAGTTTGCACACAATTCCCTACGAGCAGTACTTC

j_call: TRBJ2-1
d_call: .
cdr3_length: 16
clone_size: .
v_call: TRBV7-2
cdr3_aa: CASSLPGAGPRGEQFF
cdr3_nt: TGTGCCAGCAGCTTACCGGGCGCGGGGCCTCGGGGAGAGCAGTTCTTC

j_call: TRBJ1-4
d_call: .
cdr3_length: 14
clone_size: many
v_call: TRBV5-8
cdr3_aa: CASSPGSFNEKLFF
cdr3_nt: TGTGCCAGCAGCCCCGGGTCCTTTAATGAAAAACTGTTTTTT

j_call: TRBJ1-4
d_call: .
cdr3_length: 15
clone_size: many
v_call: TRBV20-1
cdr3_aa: CSARDLGGGNEKLFF
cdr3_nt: TGCAGTGCTAGAGATCTCGGGGGGGGAAATGAAAAACTGTTTTTT